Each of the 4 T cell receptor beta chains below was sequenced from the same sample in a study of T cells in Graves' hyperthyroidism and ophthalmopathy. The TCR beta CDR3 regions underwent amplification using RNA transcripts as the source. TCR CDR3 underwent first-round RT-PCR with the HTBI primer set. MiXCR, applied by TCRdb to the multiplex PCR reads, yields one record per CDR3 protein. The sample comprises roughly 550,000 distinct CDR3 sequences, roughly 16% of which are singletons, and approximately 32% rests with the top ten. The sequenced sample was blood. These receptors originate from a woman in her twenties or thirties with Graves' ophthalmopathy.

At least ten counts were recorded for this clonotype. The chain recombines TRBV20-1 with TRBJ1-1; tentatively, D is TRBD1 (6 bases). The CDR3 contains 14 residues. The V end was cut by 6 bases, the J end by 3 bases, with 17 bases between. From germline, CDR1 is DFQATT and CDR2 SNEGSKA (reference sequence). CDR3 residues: CSAPSQGRDTEAFF. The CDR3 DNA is TGCAGTGCCCCCTCGCAGGGGAGGGACACTGAAGCTTTCTTT.

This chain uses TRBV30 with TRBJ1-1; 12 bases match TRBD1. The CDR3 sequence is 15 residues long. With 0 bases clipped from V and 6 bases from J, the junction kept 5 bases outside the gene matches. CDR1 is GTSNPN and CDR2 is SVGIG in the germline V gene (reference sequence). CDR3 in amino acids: CAWSVLGTGGSEAFF. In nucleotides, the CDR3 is TGTGCCTGGAGTGTACTCGGGACAGGGGGCTCTGAAGCTTTCTTT.

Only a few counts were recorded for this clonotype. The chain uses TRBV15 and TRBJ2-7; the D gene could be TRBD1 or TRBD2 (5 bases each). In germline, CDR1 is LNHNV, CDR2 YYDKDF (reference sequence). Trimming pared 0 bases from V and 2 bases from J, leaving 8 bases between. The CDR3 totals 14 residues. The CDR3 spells CATSRDQGAYEQYF. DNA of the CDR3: TGTGCCACCAGCAGAGATCAGGGAGCCTACGAGCAGTACTTC.

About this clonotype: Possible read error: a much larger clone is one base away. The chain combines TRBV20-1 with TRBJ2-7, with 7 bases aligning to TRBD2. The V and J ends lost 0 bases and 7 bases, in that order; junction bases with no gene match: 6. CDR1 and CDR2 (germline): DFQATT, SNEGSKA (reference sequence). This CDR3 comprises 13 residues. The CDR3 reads CSARDKTGGEQYF. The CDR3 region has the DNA TGCAGTGCTAGAGATAAAACGGGAGGAGAGCAGTACTTC.